This note documents a single T cell receptor beta chain sequence. This sample was included in a study of control samples from healthy donors and cancer patients. Libraries were prepared by immunoSEQ multiplex PCR; TCRdb keeps only in-frame clonotypes and omits some of them. This sample carries about 210,000 clones, with approximately 2.2% going to the ten biggest clones. The CDR3 sequence is 14 residues long. The ends were cut back, 4 bases at V and 2 bases at J, with 13 bases in the middle. Germline V lookup: CDR1 SGHNT, CDR2 YYREEE (reference sequence). The sequenced sample was blood. This clonotype was sampled from a woman in her twenties or thirties in good health. This rearrangement joins TRBV5-4 to TRBJ2-7, with a tentative D call TRBD1 (6 bases). As DNA, the CDR3 is TGTGCCAGCAGCGAGGACAGTTATACCTACGAGCAGTACTTC. This encodes CASSEDSYTYEQYF.